This TCR beta chain was observed in a study of PD-1 blockade in classical Hodgkin lymphoma. The CDR3 length is 11 residues. V was pared by 6 bases and J by 3 bases, with 4 bases between. Germline CDR1 reads MNHEY; CDR2 reads SVGAGI. Libraries were prepared by immunoSEQ multiplex PCR; TCRdb keeps only in-frame clonotypes and omits some of them. The sample consists of 25,000 to 35,000 clones, around 80% of them appearing once. As for this clone: Its antigen is undetermined.

Overall study findings and caveats: Patients were excluded if nivolumab began under 1 year after ASCT (the autologous transplant). Healthy donors reportedly exceeded newly diagnosed patients in baseline TCR diversity. With CD4+ cells, TCR diversity rose significantly by C4D1, but not with CD8+ cells.

Sample time point: cycle 4 day 1 (C4D1), after five to seven weeks of nivolumab. Every one of the patients relapsed after autologous stem cell transplantation (brentuximab vedotin exposure was variable). Purification of CD4+ T cells from thawed PBMCs was performed via magnetic negative selection. This rearrangement joins TRBV6-5 to TRBJ2-3; D uncertain. The sample was CD4+ T cells from blood, taken before the fourth cycle of nivolumab. This TCR was recovered from a human donor with classical Hodgkin lymphoma. CDR3 residues: CASRRTDTQYF. In DNA, the CDR3 is TGTGCCAGCAGGAGAACAGATACGCAGTATTTT.